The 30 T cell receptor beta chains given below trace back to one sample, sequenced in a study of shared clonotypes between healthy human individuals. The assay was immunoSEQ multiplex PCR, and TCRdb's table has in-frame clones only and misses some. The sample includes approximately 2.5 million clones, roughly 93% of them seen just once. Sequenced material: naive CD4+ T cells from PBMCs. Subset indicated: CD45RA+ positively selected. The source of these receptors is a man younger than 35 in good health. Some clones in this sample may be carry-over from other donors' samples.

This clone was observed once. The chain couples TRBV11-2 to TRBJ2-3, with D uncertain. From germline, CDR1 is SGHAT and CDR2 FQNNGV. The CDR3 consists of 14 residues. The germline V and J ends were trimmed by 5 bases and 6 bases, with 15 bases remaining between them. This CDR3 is CASSRNPSGDTQYF. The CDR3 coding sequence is TGTGCCAGCAGCCGGAACCCCTCCGGGGATACGCAGTATTTT.

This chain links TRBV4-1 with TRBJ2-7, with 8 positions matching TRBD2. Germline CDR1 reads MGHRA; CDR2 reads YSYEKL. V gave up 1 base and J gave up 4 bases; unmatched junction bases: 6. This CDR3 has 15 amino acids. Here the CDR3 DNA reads TGCGCCAGCAGCCAAGCCCACGGGGGGGGGTACGAGCAGTACTTC. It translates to CASSQAHGGGYEQYF.

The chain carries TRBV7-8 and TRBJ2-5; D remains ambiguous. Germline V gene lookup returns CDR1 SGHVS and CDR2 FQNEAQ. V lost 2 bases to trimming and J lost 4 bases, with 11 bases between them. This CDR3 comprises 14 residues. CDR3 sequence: CASSLSFDIETQYF. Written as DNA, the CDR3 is TGTGCCAGCAGCTTATCGTTCGACATAGAGACCCAGTACTTC.

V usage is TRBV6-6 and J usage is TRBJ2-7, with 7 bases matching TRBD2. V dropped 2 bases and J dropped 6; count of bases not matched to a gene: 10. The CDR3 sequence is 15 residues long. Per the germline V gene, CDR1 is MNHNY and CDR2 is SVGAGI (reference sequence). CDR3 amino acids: CASSYRTRRETEQYF. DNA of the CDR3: TGTGCCAGCAGTTACCGGACTAGGCGGGAGACCGAGCAGTACTTC.

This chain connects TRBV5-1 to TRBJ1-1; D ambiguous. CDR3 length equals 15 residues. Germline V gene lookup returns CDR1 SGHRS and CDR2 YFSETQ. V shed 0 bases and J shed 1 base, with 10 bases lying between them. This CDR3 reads CASSLAPTQNTEAFF. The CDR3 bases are TGCGCCAGCAGCTTGGCCCCGACGCAGAACACTGAAGCTTTCTTT.

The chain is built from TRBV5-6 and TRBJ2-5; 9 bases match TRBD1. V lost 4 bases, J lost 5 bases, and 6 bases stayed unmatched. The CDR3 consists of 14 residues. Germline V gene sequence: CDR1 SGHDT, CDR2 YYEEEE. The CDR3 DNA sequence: TGTGCCAGCAGCGAGGACAGGGGTGGGGAGACCCAGTACTTC. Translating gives CASSEDRGGETQYF.

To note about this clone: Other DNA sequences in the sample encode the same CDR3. The CDR3 DNA reads TGTGCCATCAGTGAGGGGACAGGCTATGGCTACACCTTC. Amino acids: CAISEGTGYGYTF. This chain uses TRBV10-3 with TRBJ1-2; TRBD1 aligns across 8 bases. CDR3 length: 13 amino acids. Germline CDR1 reads ENHRY; CDR2 reads SYGVKD. The V and J ends lost 2 bases and 4 bases, in that order; junction bases with no gene match: 0.

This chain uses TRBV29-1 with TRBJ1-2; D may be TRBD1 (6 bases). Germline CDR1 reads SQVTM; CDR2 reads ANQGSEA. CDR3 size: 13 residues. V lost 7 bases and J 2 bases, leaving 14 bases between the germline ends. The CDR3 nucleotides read TGCAGCGCTGGGAGGGGGTTGAACTATGGCTACACCTTC. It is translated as CSAGRGLNYGYTF. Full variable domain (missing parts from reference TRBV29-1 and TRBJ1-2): SAVISQKPSRDICQRGTSLTIQCQVDSQVTMMFWYRQQPGQSLTLIATANQGSEATYESGFVIDKFPISRPNLTFSTLTVSNMSPEDSSIYLCSAGRGLNYGYTFGSGTRLTVV.

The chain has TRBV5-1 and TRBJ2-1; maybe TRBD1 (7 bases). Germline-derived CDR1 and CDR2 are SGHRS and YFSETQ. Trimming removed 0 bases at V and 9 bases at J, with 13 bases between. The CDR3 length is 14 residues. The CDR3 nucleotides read TGCGCCAGCAGCTTGGACGGACAGGAGGGTGAGCAGTTCTTC. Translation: CASSLDGQEGEQFF.

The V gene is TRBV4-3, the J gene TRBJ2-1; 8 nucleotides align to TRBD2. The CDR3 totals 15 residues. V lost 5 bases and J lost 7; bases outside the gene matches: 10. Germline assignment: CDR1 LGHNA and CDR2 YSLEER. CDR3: CASSGGGLLRNEQFF. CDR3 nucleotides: TGCGCCAGCAGCGGCGGGGGGTTGTTGAGGAATGAGCAGTTCTTC.

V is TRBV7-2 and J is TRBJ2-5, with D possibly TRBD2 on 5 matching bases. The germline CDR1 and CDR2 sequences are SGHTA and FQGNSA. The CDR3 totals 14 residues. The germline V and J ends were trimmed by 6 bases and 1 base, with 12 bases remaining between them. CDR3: CASRRNRGQETQYF. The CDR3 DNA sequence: TGTGCCAGCAGACGGAACCGGGGCCAAGAGACCCAGTACTTC.

For the CDR3, the DNA is TGTGCCAGCAGTCGAGAGGTAATATCGAACACCGGGGAGCTGTTTTTT. This sequence encodes CASSREVISNTGELFF. This rearrangement joins TRBV2 to TRBJ2-2, with D unresolved. V was shortened by 5 bases and J by 0 bases, with 13 bases between the two germline ends. CDR3 length: 16 amino acids. Per germline, CDR1 SNHLY and CDR2 FYNNEI.

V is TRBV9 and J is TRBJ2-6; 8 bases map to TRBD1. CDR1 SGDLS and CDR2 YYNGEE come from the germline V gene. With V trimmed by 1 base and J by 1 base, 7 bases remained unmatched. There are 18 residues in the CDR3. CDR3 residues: CASSVSGGTGSGANVLTF. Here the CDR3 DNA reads TGTGCCAGCAGCGTAAGCGGAGGGACAGGTTCTGGGGCCAACGTCCTGACTTTC.

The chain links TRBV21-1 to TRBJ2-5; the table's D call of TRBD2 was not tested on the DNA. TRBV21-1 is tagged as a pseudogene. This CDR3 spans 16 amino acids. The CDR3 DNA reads TGTGCCAGCAGCCCCGAGGGGCGGAGGAGGGTAGAGACCCAGTACTTC. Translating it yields CASSPEGRRRVETQYF.

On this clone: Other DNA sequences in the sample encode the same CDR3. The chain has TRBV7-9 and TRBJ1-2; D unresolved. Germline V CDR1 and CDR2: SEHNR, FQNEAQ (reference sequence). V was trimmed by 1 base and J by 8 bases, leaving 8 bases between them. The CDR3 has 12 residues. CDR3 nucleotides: TGTGCCAGCAGCTTAGAGGTGCGGGGCTACACCTTC. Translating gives CASSLEVRGYTF. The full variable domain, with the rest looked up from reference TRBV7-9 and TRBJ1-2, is DTGVSQNPRHKITKRGQNVTFRCDPISEHNRLYWYRQTLGQGPEFLTYFQNEAQLEKSRLLSDRFSAERPKGSFSTLEIQRTEQGDSAMYLCASSLEVRGYTFGSGTRLTVV.

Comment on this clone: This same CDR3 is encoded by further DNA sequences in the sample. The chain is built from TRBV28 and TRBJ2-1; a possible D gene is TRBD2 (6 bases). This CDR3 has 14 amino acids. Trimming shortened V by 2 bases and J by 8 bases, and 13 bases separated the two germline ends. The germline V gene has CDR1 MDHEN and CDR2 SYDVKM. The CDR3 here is CASSLGGSRDEQFF. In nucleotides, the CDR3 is TGTGCCAGCAGTTTAGGGGGGAGTAGGGATGAGCAGTTCTTC.

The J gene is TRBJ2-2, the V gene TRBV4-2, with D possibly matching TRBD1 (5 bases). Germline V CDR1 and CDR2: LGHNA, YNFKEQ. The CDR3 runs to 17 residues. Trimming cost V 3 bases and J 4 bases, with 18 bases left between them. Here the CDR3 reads CASSQPQSRGGTGELFF. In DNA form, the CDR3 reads TGTGCCAGCAGCCAGCCCCAGAGTAGGGGCGGCACCGGGGAGCTGTTTTTT.

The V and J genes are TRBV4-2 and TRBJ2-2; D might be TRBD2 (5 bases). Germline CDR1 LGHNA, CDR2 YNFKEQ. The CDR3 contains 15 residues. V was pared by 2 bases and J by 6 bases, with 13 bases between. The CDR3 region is CASSQRTLAAGELFF. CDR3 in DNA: TGTGCCAGCAGCCAACGGACCCTAGCAGCCGGGGAGCTGTTTTTT.

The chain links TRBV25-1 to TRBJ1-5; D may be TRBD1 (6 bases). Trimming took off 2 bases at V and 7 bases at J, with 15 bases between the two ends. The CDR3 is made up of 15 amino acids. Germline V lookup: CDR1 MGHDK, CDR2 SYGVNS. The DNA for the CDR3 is TGTGCCAGCAGTGAACCTGAAAGGGGGTACCAGCCCCAGCATTTT. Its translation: CASSEPERGYQPQHF. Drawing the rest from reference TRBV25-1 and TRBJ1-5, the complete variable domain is EADIYQTPRYLVIGTGKKITLECSQTMGHDKMYWYQQDPGMELHLIHYSYGVNSTEKGDLSSESTVSRIRTEHFPLTLESARPSHTSQYLCASSEPERGYQPQHFGDGTRLSIL.

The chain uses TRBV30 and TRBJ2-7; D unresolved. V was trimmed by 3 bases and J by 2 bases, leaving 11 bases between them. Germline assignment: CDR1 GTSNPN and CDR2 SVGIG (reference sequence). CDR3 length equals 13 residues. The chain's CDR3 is CAWRTLAAYEQYF. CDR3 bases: TGTGCCTGGAGGACACTTGCCGCCTACGAGCAGTACTTC.

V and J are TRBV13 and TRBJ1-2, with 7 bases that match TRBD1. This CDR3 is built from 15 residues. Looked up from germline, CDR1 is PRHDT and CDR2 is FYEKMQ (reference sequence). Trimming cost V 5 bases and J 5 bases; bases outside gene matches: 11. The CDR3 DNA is TGTGCCAGCAGCCTCCGGACAGGAGGTCGGTATGGCTACACCTTC. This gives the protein CASSLRTGGRYGYTF.

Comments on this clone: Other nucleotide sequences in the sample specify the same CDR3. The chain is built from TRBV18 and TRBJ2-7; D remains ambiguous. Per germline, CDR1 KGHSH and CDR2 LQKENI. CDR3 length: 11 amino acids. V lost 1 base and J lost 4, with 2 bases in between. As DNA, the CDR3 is TGTGCCAGCTCACCACAGTACGAGCAGTACTTC. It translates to CASSPQYEQYF.

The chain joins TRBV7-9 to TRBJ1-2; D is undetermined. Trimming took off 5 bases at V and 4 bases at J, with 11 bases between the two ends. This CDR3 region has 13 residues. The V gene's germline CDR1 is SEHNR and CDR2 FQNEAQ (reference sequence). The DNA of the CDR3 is TGTGCCAGCAGCCCGACCGCTTTCTATGGCTACACCTTC. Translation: CASSPTAFYGYTF.

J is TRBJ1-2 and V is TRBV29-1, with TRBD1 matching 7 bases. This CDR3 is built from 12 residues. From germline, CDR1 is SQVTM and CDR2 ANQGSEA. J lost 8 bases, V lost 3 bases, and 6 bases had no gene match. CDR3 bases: TGCAGCGTTGATGTGACAGGGAGGGGCTACACCTTC. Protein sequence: CSVDVTGRGYTF. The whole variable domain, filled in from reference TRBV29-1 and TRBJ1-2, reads SAVISQKPSRDICQRGTSLTIQCQVDSQVTMMFWYRQQPGQSLTLIATANQGSEATYESGFVIDKFPISRPNLTFSTLTVSNMSPEDSSIYLCSVDVTGRGYTFGSGTRLTVV.

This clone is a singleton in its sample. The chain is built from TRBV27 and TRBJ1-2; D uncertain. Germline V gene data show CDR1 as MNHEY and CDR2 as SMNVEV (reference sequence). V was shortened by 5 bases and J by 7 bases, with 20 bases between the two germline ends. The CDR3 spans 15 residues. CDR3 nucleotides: TGTGCCAGCAGTCCCGGTTTGGCTCTTCCTCCTGGCTACACCTTC. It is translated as CASSPGLALPPGYTF.

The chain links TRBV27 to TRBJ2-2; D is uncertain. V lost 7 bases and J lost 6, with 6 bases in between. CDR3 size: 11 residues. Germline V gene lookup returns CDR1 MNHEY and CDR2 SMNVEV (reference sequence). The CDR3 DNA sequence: TGTGCCAGCAAAGGGTCCGGGGAGCTGTTTTTT. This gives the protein CASKGSGELFF.

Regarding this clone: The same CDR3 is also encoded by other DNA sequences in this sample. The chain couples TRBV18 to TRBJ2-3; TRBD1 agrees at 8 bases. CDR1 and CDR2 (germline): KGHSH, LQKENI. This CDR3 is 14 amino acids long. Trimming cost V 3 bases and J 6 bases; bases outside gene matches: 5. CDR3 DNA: TGTGCCAGCTCACCGACCCAGGGGGCTGATACGCAGTATTTT. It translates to CASSPTQGADTQYF.

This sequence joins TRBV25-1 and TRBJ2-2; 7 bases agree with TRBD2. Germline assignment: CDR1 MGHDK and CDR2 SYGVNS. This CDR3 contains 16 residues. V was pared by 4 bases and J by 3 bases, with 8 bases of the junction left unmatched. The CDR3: CASSGGASGYTGELFF. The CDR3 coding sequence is TGTGCCAGCAGTGGAGGGGCTAGCGGATACACCGGGGAGCTGTTTTTT.

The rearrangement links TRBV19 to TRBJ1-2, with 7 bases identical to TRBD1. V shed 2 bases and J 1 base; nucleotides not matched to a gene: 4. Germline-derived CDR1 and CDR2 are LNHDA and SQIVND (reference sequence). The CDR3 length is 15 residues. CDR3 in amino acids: CASSITGQSNYGYTF. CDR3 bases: TGTGCCAGTAGTATAACGGGACAGAGTAACTATGGCTACACCTTC.

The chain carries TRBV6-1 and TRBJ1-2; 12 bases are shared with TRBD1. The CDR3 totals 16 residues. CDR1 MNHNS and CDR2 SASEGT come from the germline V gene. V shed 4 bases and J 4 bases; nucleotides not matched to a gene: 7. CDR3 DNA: TGTGCCAGCAGTGTACTCGGGACAGGGGGCTCCTATGGCTACACCTTC. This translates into CASSVLGTGGSYGYTF.